This entry lists 31 T cell receptor beta chains sequenced from one sample in a study of T cell responses to AZD1222 COVID-19 vaccine. Sequenced by immunoSEQ multiplex PCR; TCRdb stores in-frame clones only, minus some. The table lists about 270,000 clones, approximately 94% of them singletons, with approximately 0.52% in the top ten. The sequencing here drew on peripheral blood, taken 28 days after the second AZD1222 dose. These receptor sequences come from an adult who received the AZD1222 COVID-19 vaccine.

The table lists this clone with a few counts. The chain recombines TRBV27 with TRBJ1-2, with D possibly matching TRBD1 (5 bases). CDR3 size: 13 residues. The V end lost 5 bases, the J end lost 5 bases, and 12 bases lay between the germline ends. CDR1 MNHEY and CDR2 SMNVEV come from the germline V gene (reference sequence). The CDR3 DNA reads TGTGCCAGCAGTCCCAGGGCGCAGTATGGCTACACCTTC. This encodes CASSPRAQYGYTF.

The rearrangement links TRBV7-3 to TRBJ2-7, with a possible D match to TRBD1 (5 bases). The V gene lost 5 bases and the J gene lost 3 bases, with 17 bases spanning the gap. There are 15 residues in the CDR3. In germline, CDR1 is SGHTA, CDR2 FQGTGA. CDR3 DNA sequence: TGTGCCAGCAGCGTACTATCAGGGCCCGACTACGAGCAGTACTTC. The encoded protein is CASSVLSGPDYEQYF.

The V gene is TRBV5-5, the J gene TRBJ1-3; perhaps TRBD1 as D (5 bases). The CDR3 has 16 residues. Germline CDR1 reads SGHKS; CDR2 reads YYEKEE (reference sequence). V was shortened by 2 bases and J by 4 bases, with 16 bases between the two germline ends. The CDR3: CASSFGPGIRGNTIYF. The CDR3 bases are TGTGCCAGCAGCTTCGGCCCAGGGATCCGCGGAAACACCATATATTTT.

The chain couples TRBV4-1 to TRBJ1-4, with 9 bases that match TRBD1. Germline V gives CDR1 MGHRA, CDR2 YSYEKL. Losses at the gene ends were 3 bases for V and 8 bases for J; bases not matched to a gene: 10. This CDR3 is 16 amino acids long. CDR3 region: CASSQDRTGAFEKLFF. In DNA, the CDR3 is TGCGCCAGCAGCCAGGACCGGACAGGGGCCTTCGAAAAACTGTTTTTT.

The chain carries TRBV12-3 or TRBV12-4 and TRBJ1-1; unclear D gene. The CDR3 sequence is 13 residues long. V lost 6 bases, J lost 4 bases, and 12 bases lay in between. The CDR3 region is CASSPLVGTEAFF. Written as DNA, the CDR3 is TGTGCCAGCAGCCCCCTTGTGGGCACTGAAGCTTTCTTT.

The V and J genes are TRBV9 and TRBJ2-3; no clear D. Germline V gene data show CDR1 as SGDLS and CDR2 as YYNGEE. The CDR3 spans 14 residues. V shed 1 base and J shed 1 base, with 7 bases lying between them. CDR3 nucleotides: TGTGCCAGCAGCGTAACTTCCGGCACAGATACGCAGTATTTT. Translated: CASSVTSGTDTQYF.

J is TRBJ2-7 and V is TRBV12-3 or TRBV12-4, with 10 bases lining up with TRBD1. The V segment lost 4 bases and the J segment 5 bases; nucleotides outside the gene matches: 2. The CDR3 runs 13 residues. DNA of the CDR3: TGTGCCAGCAGTTGGACAGGGGGTGACGAGCAGTACTTC. Translating gives CASSWTGGDEQYF.

The genes are TRBV6-2 or TRBV6-3 and TRBJ1-5; no reliable D call. This CDR3 is built from 13 residues. Germline V gene sequence: CDR1 MNHEY, CDR2 SVGEGT. Trimming left V 2 bases short and J 4 bases short, with 6 bases between. The CDR3 is CASSYRENQPQHF. Here the CDR3 DNA reads TGTGCCAGCAGTTACAGGGAGAATCAGCCCCAGCATTTT.

The V and J genes are TRBV30 and TRBJ2-7, with D perhaps matching TRBD1 (5 bases). This CDR3 spans 12 amino acids. Trimming stripped 3 bases from V and 5 bases from J, with 11 bases between. Germline lookup yields CDR1 GTSNPN and CDR2 SVGIG (reference sequence). CDR3 sequence reads: CAWRQVLNEQYF. The CDR3 DNA reads as TGTGCCTGGAGACAGGTCCTCAACGAGCAGTACTTC.

This sequence joins TRBV28 and TRBJ1-1; 7 nucleotides line up with TRBD1. In germline, CDR1 is MDHEN, CDR2 SYDVKM. The CDR3 totals 13 residues. The ends lost 5 bases at V and 5 bases at J; junction bases unmatched: 5. The CDR3 spells CASSTGDRTEAFF. CDR3 nucleotide sequence: TGTGCCAGCAGTACAGGGGATCGAACTGAAGCTTTCTTT.

The chain employs TRBV27 and TRBJ2-7; 7 bases are a match to TRBD1. Germline CDR1 and CDR2: MNHEY and SMNVEV (reference sequence). The CDR3 has 14 residues. V trimming: 0 bases; J trimming: 5 bases; junction bases outside the gene matches: 4. The CDR3 here is CASSLSGDSHEQYF. The CDR3 nucleotides read TGTGCCAGCAGTTTATCCGGGGACAGCCACGAGCAGTACTTC.

V and J are TRBV6-5 and TRBJ1-2; D gene unclear. Trimming stripped 0 bases from V and 3 bases from J, with 8 bases between. The CDR3 has 14 residues. Germline CDR1 reads MNHEY; CDR2 reads SVGAGI. CDR3 loop: CASSYSRPYYGYTF. CDR3 in DNA: TGTGCCAGCAGTTACTCGCGACCATACTATGGCTACACCTTC.

The chain carries TRBV19 and TRBJ1-2; no definite D call. Germline V gene sequence: CDR1 LNHDA, CDR2 SQIVND (reference sequence). V gave up 5 bases and J gave up 4 bases, with 17 bases separating them. The CDR3 has 15 amino acids. This CDR3 is CASSALQARGYGYTF. The CDR3 coding sequence is TGTGCCAGTAGTGCTCTTCAAGCAAGAGGCTATGGCTACACCTTC.

The chain combines TRBV5-4 with TRBJ2-3; 8 nucleotides agree with TRBD1. The CDR3 spans 14 residues. Losses at the gene ends were 6 bases for V and 9 bases for J; bases not matched to a gene: 12. Germline V CDR1 and CDR2: SGHNT, YYREEE (reference sequence). CDR3 sequence reads: CASNPNEQGETQYF. In nucleotides, the CDR3 is TGTGCCAGCAACCCAAACGAACAGGGGGAAACGCAGTATTTT.

This chain links TRBV5-4 with TRBJ1-3; D ambiguous. The CDR3 extends over 15 amino acids. With 0 bases removed from V and 0 bases from J, the gap between germline ends came to 7 bases. Germline loops: CDR1 SGHNT, CDR2 YYREEE (reference sequence). As DNA, the CDR3 is TGTGCCAGCAGCTTGGGGCAGGACTCTGGAAACACCATATATTTT. It specifies CASSLGQDSGNTIYF.

V is TRBV2 and J is TRBJ2-1; 10 bases are shared with TRBD2. V lost 10 bases to trimming and J lost 4 bases; unmatched junction nucleotides: 7. CDR1 and CDR2 from the germline V gene are SNHLY and FYNNEI. The CDR3 extends over 14 amino acids. CDR3 in amino acids: CATSTSGNYNEQFF. In DNA, the CDR3 is TGTGCCACATCCACTAGCGGGAATTACAATGAGCAGTTCTTC.

The CDR3 protein is CASSQGAGYGNTIYF. The CDR3 nucleotides are TGCGCCAGCAGCCAAGGGGCTGGCTATGGAAACACCATATATTTT. The gene calls are TRBV4-3 and TRBJ1-3, with D unresolved. The V gene lost 1 base and the J gene lost 3 bases, with 10 bases spanning the gap. The CDR3 is made up of 15 amino acids. Germline V lookup: CDR1 LGHNA, CDR2 YSLEER.

The V call is TRBV12-3 or TRBV12-4, the J call TRBJ1-5; the D is unclear. The CDR3 length is 12 residues. V was clipped by 6 bases and J by 10 bases, with 13 bases between them. The CDR3 DNA sequence: TGTGCCAGCAGCCTGACGGGCCGACCCCAGCATTTT. It translates to CASSLTGRPQHF.

A note on this clone: The same CDR3 is also encoded by other DNA sequences in this sample. This chain joins TRBV7-2 and TRBJ2-7; D is perhaps TRBD2 (6 bases). Germline CDR1 is SGHTA and CDR2 is FQGNSA. V lost 3 bases and J 5 bases, leaving 14 bases between the germline ends. This CDR3 comprises 14 residues. DNA of the CDR3: TGTGCCAGCAGCTTGGCAGGAGGGCCGGACGAGCAGTACTTC. This encodes CASSLAGGPDEQYF.

The rearrangement joins TRBV4-3 to TRBJ1-1; perhaps TRBD1 as D (5 bases). The CDR3 covers 14 residues. The V and J ends lost 0 bases and 11 bases respectively, with 16 bases between them. CDR1 LGHNA and CDR2 YSLEER come from the germline V gene. The CDR3 reads CASSQDEGTRRAFF. The CDR3 coding sequence is TGCGCCAGCAGCCAAGATGAGGGGACGCGCCGCGCTTTCTTT.

The sample holds a few counts of this clone. The V gene is TRBV12-3 or TRBV12-4, the J gene TRBJ2-7, with 7 bases that match TRBD1. CDR3 length: 13 amino acids. Trimming cost V 3 bases and J 4 bases; bases outside gene matches: 3. The CDR3 loop is CASSLGTVYEQYF. The CDR3 DNA reads as TGTGCCAGCAGTTTGGGGACAGTGTACGAGCAGTACTTC.

Regarding this clone: Other nucleotide sequences from this sample produce the same CDR3. The V gene is TRBV28, the J gene TRBJ2-7, with 9 bases that match TRBD2. The CDR3 sequence is 14 residues long. V lost 2 bases to trimming and J lost 1 base; unmatched junction nucleotides: 0. Germline V gene lookup returns CDR1 MDHEN and CDR2 SYDVKM. The CDR3 loop is CASSLLAGSYEQYF. Here the CDR3 DNA reads TGTGCCAGCAGTTTACTAGCGGGGTCCTACGAGCAGTACTTC.

The chain combines TRBV18 with TRBJ2-7; 7 nucleotides line up with TRBD2. With 3 bases clipped from V and 2 bases from J, the junction kept 7 bases outside the gene matches. Germline loops: CDR1 KGHSH, CDR2 LQKENI. This CDR3 spans 15 amino acids. The CDR3 coding sequence is TGTGCCAGCTCACCGGCCGGGAGGACGACCTACGAGCAGTACTTC. Its translation is CASSPAGRTTYEQYF.

This chain connects TRBV5-4 to TRBJ2-3, with 9 bases that match TRBD2. Losses at the gene ends were 0 bases for V and 8 bases for J; bases not matched to a gene: 7. The germline V gene has CDR1 SGHNT and CDR2 YYREEE (reference sequence). The CDR3 runs to 15 residues. The CDR3 nucleotides are TGTGCCAGCAGCTTGGAGGCGGGAGGGCAGACTACGCAGTATTTT. Amino acid sequence: CASSLEAGGQTTQYF.

The chain carries TRBV19 and TRBJ2-2, with 8 bases aligning to TRBD1. Trimming took 6 bases from V and 2 from J; bases not matched to a gene: 5. Germline-derived CDR1 and CDR2 are LNHDA and SQIVND (reference sequence). The CDR3 runs to 15 residues. The CDR3 is CASSPGQGNTGELFF. The CDR3 bases are TGTGCCAGTAGCCCAGGACAGGGAAACACCGGGGAGCTGTTTTTT.

The chain recombines TRBV7-3 with TRBJ1-2; 10 nucleotides line up with TRBD1. V dropped 5 bases and J dropped 6; count of bases not matched to a gene: 6. The CDR3 spans 14 residues. Germline lookup yields CDR1 SGHTA and CDR2 FQGTGA. The CDR3 nucleotides are TGTGCCAGCAGCCCCGGGACAGGGGCACATGGCTACACCTTC. Translation: CASSPGTGAHGYTF.

V gene TRBV6-1 combines with J gene TRBJ2-5; tentatively, D is TRBD1 or TRBD2 (5 bases each). Germline loops: CDR1 MNHNS, CDR2 SASEGT. This CDR3 is built from 14 residues. Trimming cost V 3 bases and J 4 bases, with 12 bases left between them. The CDR3 DNA sequence: TGTGCCAGCAGTGAGTGGGGTGGGGGAGAGACCCAGTACTTC. This gives the protein CASSEWGGGETQYF.

The V and J genes are TRBV3-1 (or the pseudogene TRBV3-2) and TRBJ1-2, with no clear D. This CDR3 is built from 12 residues. V lost 7 bases and J lost 7, with 13 bases in between. Germline V CDR1 and CDR2: LGHDT, YNNKEL (reference sequence). CDR3 sequence: CASTHMGAGYTF. The CDR3 nucleotides are TGTGCCAGCACCCACATGGGTGCTGGCTACACCTTC.

This clone came up once. V usage is TRBV9 and J usage is TRBJ2-5; a weak D match, TRBD1 (7 bases). From germline, CDR1 is SGDLS and CDR2 YYNGEE. Deletions cut 4 bases from V and 4 bases from J, with 17 bases between. The CDR3 contains 15 residues. The CDR3 spells CASSPAGGLRETQYF. CDR3 DNA: TGTGCCAGCAGCCCTGCAGGGGGACTCCGAGAGACCCAGTACTTC.

The chain has TRBV3-1 (or the pseudogene TRBV3-2) and TRBJ1-1; D possibly corresponds to TRBD1 (6 bases). V was clipped by 4 bases and J by 1 base, with 10 bases between them. This CDR3 region has 14 residues. Per the germline V gene, CDR1 is LGHDT and CDR2 is YNNKEL (reference sequence). CDR3 in DNA: TGTGCCAGCAGCCCCGGACAGAGGAACACTGAAGCTTTCTTT. It specifies CASSPGQRNTEAFF.

V and J are TRBV4-3 and TRBJ2-7, with a weak D call TRBD1 (6 bases). Trimming removed 5 bases at V and 2 bases at J, with 10 bases between. The CDR3 is 13 residues long. Germline assignment: CDR1 LGHNA and CDR2 YSLEER. The CDR3 coding sequence is TGCGCCAGCAGCAGGGACACCACCTACGAGCAGTACTTC. Its translation is CASSRDTTYEQYF.